The 16 T cell receptor beta chains presented below share a single source sample, sequenced in a study of PD-1 and CTLA-4 blockade in melanoma. Profiled with immunoSEQ multiplex PCR; TCRdb holds only in-frame clones, not every one. Of approximately 33,000 clones listed, more than 85% are singletons. The sequencing used CD8+ T cells from peripheral blood, collected from a patient given anti-PD-1 treatment. These receptors originate from a human donor with melanoma.

This rearrangement joins TRBV11-1 to TRBJ2-7; D remains unclear. The CDR3 totals 15 residues. The germline gives CDR1 SGHAT, CDR2 FQDESV (reference sequence). V was pared by 0 bases and J by 7 bases, with 16 bases between. For the CDR3, the DNA is TGTGCCAGCAGCTTAGCGCGCGTCGAGACCCAAGAGCAGTACTTC. It is translated as CASSLARVETQEQYF.

V and J are TRBV5-6 and TRBJ1-4; TRBD1 might be the D (5 bases). Between the trimmed V and J ends, which lost 6 bases and 0 bases, there was a span of 12 bases. This CDR3 has 15 residues. CDR1 is SGHDT and CDR2 is YYEEEE in the germline V gene. CDR3 bases: TGTGCCAGCACAGAGAGGGGATCAACTAATGAAAAACTGTTTTTT. Amino acid sequence: CASTERGSTNEKLFF.

V and J are TRBV27 and TRBJ2-7, with D tentatively TRBD1 (6 bases). Trimming took 0 bases from V and 5 from J, leaving 14 bases between them. Germline V gene lookup returns CDR1 MNHEY and CDR2 SMNVEV (reference sequence). The CDR3 sequence is 15 residues long. CDR3 DNA sequence: TGTGCCAGCAGTTTATCGTGGACAGAGTCACACGAGCAGTACTTC. Translated: CASSLSWTESHEQYF.

The V call is TRBV6-5, the J call TRBJ2-7, with D possibly TRBD2 on 7 matching bases. This CDR3 region has 15 residues. V lost 0 bases and J lost 2, with 11 bases in between. CDR1 is MNHEY and CDR2 is SVGAGI in the germline V gene. The CDR3: CASSYSLGGPYEQYF. Written as DNA, the CDR3 is TGTGCCAGCAGTTACTCTCTCGGGGGGCCCTACGAGCAGTACTTC.

The rearrangement joins TRBV12-3 or TRBV12-4 to TRBJ1-2; tentative D call: TRBD1 (6 bases). This CDR3 comprises 13 residues. The V and J ends lost 4 bases and 4 bases respectively, with 10 bases between them. The CDR3 loop is CASSSTGSYGYTF. CDR3 nucleotides: TGTGCCAGCAGTTCAACAGGGTCCTATGGCTACACCTTC.

This sequence joins TRBV6-5 and TRBJ2-1; the D is unclear. CDR3 length: 13 residues. Trimming took off 7 bases at V and 7 bases at J, with 14 bases between the two ends. Germline-derived CDR1 and CDR2 are MNHEY and SVGAGI. This CDR3 reads CASTLGPWNEQFF. CDR3 coding DNA: TGTGCCAGCACCCTTGGCCCCTGGAATGAGCAGTTCTTC.

V usage is TRBV27 and J usage is TRBJ2-3; a weak D match, TRBD1 (5 bases). V dropped 3 bases and J dropped 0 bases, with 7 bases sitting between them. The CDR3 runs to 14 residues. The germline V gene has CDR1 MNHEY and CDR2 SMNVEV (reference sequence). The CDR3 reads CASSLAGSTDTQYF. CDR3 nucleotides: TGTGCCAGCAGTTTGGCAGGGAGCACAGATACGCAGTATTTT.

The genes are TRBV6-5 and TRBJ1-2, with 8 positions matching TRBD1. Trimming removed 4 bases from V and 8 bases from J; junction bases left unmatched: 3. Germline V gene data show CDR1 as MNHEY and CDR2 as SVGAGI. The CDR3 spans 12 residues. CDR3 in amino acids: CASSSDRVGYTF. CDR3 DNA sequence: TGTGCCAGCAGTTCGGACAGGGTGGGCTACACCTTC.

The rearrangement links TRBV29-1 to TRBJ2-3, with 9 bases aligning to TRBD2. The V and J ends lost 7 bases and 1 base, in that order; junction bases with no gene match: 3. The CDR3 has 13 amino acids. The germline gives CDR1 SQVTM, CDR2 ANQGSEA. The CDR3: CSETSGGTDTQYF. The DNA for the CDR3 is TGCAGCGAGACTAGCGGAGGCACAGATACGCAGTATTTT.

This CDR3 is CASSLDPDGANVLTF. In DNA, the CDR3 is TGTGCCAGCAGCTTAGACCCGGACGGGGCCAACGTCCTGACTTTC. The V call is TRBV6-5, the J call TRBJ2-6; the D is unclear. This CDR3 is built from 15 residues. V lost 6 bases and J lost 4, with 13 bases in between. CDR1 is MNHEY, CDR2 SVGAGI, per germline.

J is TRBJ2-3 and V is TRBV3-1 (or the pseudogene TRBV3-2), with TRBD2 identical over 7 bases. The ends lost 0 bases at V and 1 base at J; junction bases unmatched: 7. Germline CDR1 is LGHDT and CDR2 is YNNKEL (reference sequence). This CDR3 has 17 residues. Here the CDR3 reads CASSQDSPSGGTDTQYF. CDR3 nucleotides: TGTGCCAGCAGCCAAGATAGCCCTAGCGGAGGCACAGATACGCAGTATTTT.

The V call is TRBV3-1 (or the pseudogene TRBV3-2), the J call TRBJ2-5; 8 bases line up with TRBD2. Germline CDR1 LGHDT, CDR2 YNNKEL (reference sequence). Losses at the gene ends were 0 bases for V and 5 bases for J; bases not matched to a gene: 5. CDR3 size: 15 residues. The CDR3 here is CASSQDGVAGETQYF. CDR3 sequence (DNA): TGTGCCAGCAGCCAAGATGGGGTAGCGGGGGAGACCCAGTACTTC.

This clone was seen a single time. The chain employs TRBV25-1 and TRBJ1-4; the D is unclear. The germline gives CDR1 MGHDK, CDR2 SYGVNS. This CDR3 contains 11 residues. Trimming removed 8 bases at V and 6 bases at J, with 7 bases between. CDR3 sequence (DNA): TGTGCCAGCGGCCTTTATGAAAAACTGTTTTTT. It is translated as CASGLYEKLFF.

CDR3 protein: CASSLGGSTEAFF. The CDR3 region has the DNA TGTGCCAGCAGTTTAGGGGGCAGCACTGAAGCTTTCTTT. V gene TRBV28 combines with J gene TRBJ1-1; tentatively, D is TRBD1 (6 bases). The CDR3 is 13 residues long. Germline CDR1 and CDR2: MDHEN and SYDVKM. Trimming took off 2 bases at V and 4 bases at J, with 8 bases between the two ends. Based on the CDR3 plus reference TRBV28 and TRBJ1-1, the full variable domain is DVKVTQSSRYLVKRTGEKVFLECVQDMDHENMFWYRQDPGLGLRLIYFSYDVKMKEKGDIPEGYSVSREKKERFSLILESASTNQTSMYLCASSLGGSTEAFFGQGTRLTVV.

V usage is TRBV7-9 and J usage is TRBJ2-2; D not certain. The V gene lost 4 bases and the J gene lost 0 bases, with 18 bases spanning the gap. The germline V gene has CDR1 SEHNR and CDR2 FQNEAQ (reference sequence). There are 18 residues in the CDR3. The CDR3 coding sequence is TGTGCCAGCAGCTCACTGACTGGCGGCGAGGCGAACACCGGGGAGCTGTTTTTT. Encoded protein: CASSSLTGGEANTGELFF.

V usage is TRBV6-1 and J usage is TRBJ2-1; D is perhaps TRBD1 or TRBD2 (5 bases each). The V end lost 3 bases, the J end lost 5 bases, and 8 bases lay between the germline ends. The CDR3 has 13 amino acids. CDR1 MNHNS and CDR2 SASEGT come from the germline V gene. CDR3 sequence reads: CASSELGHNEQFF. The CDR3 coding sequence is TGTGCCAGCAGTGAGTTGGGACACAATGAGCAGTTCTTC.